The 8 T cell receptor beta chains presented below share a single source sample, sequenced in a study of graft-versus-host responses after intestinal transplantation. Sequencing was performed with immunoSEQ multiplex PCR; in TCRdb, only in-frame clones are kept and a portion is missing. The repertoire holds 90,000 to 150,000 clones, with 90% to 95% as singletons. No antigen has been identified for these receptors. The sequencing used unstimulated CD4+ T cells sorted from spleen or lymph node cells, collected before intestinal transplant. These receptors all come from a human donor who received an intestinal transplant.

This chain connects TRBV29-1 to TRBJ2-3, with 12 bases matching TRBD2. The V gene end was trimmed by 0 bases and the J gene end by 2 bases; junction bases not matched to a gene: 21. The CDR3 is 22 residues long. Germline V CDR1 and CDR2: SQVTM, ANQGSEA. CDR3 amino acids: CSVEEVQGLILAGGSYTDTQYF. Here the CDR3 DNA reads TGCAGCGTTGAAGAGGTCCAGGGGCTTATCCTAGCGGGAGGGTCCTACACAGATACGCAGTATTTT.

The rearrangement uses TRBV7-5 and TRBJ2-7. TRBV7-5 is recorded as a pseudogene. This CDR3 is 13 amino acids long. The CDR3 reads CATTPARAYEQYF. CDR3 bases: TGTGCCACCACCCCAGCTAGGGCCTACGAGCAGTACTTC.

This sequence joins TRBV5-1 and TRBJ1-3; D perhaps matches TRBD1 (5 bases). Germline V lookup: CDR1 SGHRS, CDR2 YFSETQ. V dropped 0 bases and J dropped 1 base, with 11 bases sitting between them. This CDR3 spans 16 amino acids. The CDR3 here is CASSLGQFDSGNTIYF. CDR3 in DNA: TGCGCCAGCAGCTTGGGACAGTTCGATTCTGGAAACACCATATATTTT.

The chain couples TRBV5-8 to TRBJ2-5; 11 positions agree with TRBD2. CDR3 length: 17 residues. V gave up 1 base and J gave up 5 bases; unmatched junction bases: 10. Germline V gene data show CDR1 as SGHTS and CDR2 as YDEGEE. Written as DNA, the CDR3 is TGTGCCAGCAGCTTGTCGATAACTAGCGGGAGCGAGGAGACCCAGTACTTC. Amino acid sequence: CASSLSITSGSEETQYF.

The J gene is TRBJ1-1, the V gene TRBV7-9; the D gene is possibly TRBD1 (6 bases). V was trimmed by 5 bases and J by 3 bases, leaving 16 bases between them. This CDR3 is built from 15 residues. The germline CDR1 and CDR2 sequences are SEHNR and FQNEAQ (reference sequence). The CDR3 here is CASSPPLGGDTEAFF. Here the CDR3 DNA reads TGTGCCAGCAGCCCCCCTCTAGGGGGGGACACTGAAGCTTTCTTT.

The rearrangement uses TRBV5-1 and TRBJ1-4; 9 nucleotides align to TRBD1. Trimming removed 0 bases from V and 8 bases from J; junction bases left unmatched: 5. The CDR3 has 15 amino acids. Germline V gene data show CDR1 as SGHRS and CDR2 as YFSETQ. The CDR3 region is CASSLGFGTGEKLFF. DNA of the CDR3: TGCGCCAGCAGCTTGGGTTTCGGGACAGGGGAAAAACTGTTTTTT.

The chain uses TRBV6-6 and TRBJ2-1, with D possibly TRBD2 on 6 matching bases. V lost 2 bases, J lost 8 bases, and 16 bases lay in between. This CDR3 has 15 amino acids. CDR1 is MNHNY and CDR2 is SVGAGI in the germline V gene (reference sequence). CDR3 bases: TGTGCCAGCAGTTACGGGCCAGGGAGGTTCGATGAGCAGTTCTTC. Translating it yields CASSYGPGRFDEQFF.

This chain joins TRBV6-1 and TRBJ2-6, with no clear D. V was cut by 2 bases and J by 1 base, with 0 bases left in between. Germline CDR1 and CDR2: MNHNS and SASEGT. This CDR3 contains 13 residues. The CDR3 DNA is TGTGCCAGCAGTGAATCTGGGGCCAACGTCCTGACTTTC. Encoded protein: CASSESGANVLTF.